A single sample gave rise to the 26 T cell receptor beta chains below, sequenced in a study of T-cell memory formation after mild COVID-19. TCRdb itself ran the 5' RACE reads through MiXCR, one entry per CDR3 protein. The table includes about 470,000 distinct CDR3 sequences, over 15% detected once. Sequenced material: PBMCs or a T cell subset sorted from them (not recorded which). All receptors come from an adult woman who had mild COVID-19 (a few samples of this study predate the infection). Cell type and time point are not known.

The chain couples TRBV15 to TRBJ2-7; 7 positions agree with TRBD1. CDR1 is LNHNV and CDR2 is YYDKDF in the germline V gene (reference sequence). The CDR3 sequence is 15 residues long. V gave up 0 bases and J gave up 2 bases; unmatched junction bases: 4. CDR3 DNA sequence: TGTGCCACCAGCAGAGAGAGACAGGGAACCTACGAGCAGTACTTC. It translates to CATSRERQGTYEQYF.

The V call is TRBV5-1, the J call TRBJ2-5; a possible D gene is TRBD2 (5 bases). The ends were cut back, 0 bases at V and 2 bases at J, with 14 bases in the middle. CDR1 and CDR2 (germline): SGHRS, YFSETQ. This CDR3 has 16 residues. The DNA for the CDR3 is TGCGCCAGCAGCTTGGGAGCCAGGAGGAGTCAAGAGACCCAGTACTTC. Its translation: CASSLGARRSQETQYF.

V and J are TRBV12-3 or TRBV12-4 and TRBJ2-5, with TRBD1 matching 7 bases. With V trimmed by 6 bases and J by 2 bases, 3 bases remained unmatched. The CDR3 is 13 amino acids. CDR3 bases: TGTGCCAGCAGAAAGGGACAGCAAGAGACCCAGTACTTC. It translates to CASRKGQQETQYF.

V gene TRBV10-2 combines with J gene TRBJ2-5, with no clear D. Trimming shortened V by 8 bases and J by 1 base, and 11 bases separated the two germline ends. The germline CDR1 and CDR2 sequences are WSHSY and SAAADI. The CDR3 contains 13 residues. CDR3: CASLGVAQETQYF. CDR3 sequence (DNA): TGCGCCAGCCTAGGAGTGGCCCAAGAGACCCAGTACTTC.

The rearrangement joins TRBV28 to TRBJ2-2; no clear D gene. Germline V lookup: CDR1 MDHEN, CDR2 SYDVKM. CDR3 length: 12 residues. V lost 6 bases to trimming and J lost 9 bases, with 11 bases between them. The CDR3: CASSLVPRELFF. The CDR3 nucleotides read TGTGCCAGCAGCCTCGTTCCCCGGGAGCTGTTTTTT.

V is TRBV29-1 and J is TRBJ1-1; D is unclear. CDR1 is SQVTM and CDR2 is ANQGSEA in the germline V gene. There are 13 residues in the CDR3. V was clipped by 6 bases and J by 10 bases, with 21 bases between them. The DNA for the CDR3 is TGCAGCGTGCTGACGAGAACATCCGAAGGAGCTTTCTTT. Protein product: CSVLTRTSEGAFF.

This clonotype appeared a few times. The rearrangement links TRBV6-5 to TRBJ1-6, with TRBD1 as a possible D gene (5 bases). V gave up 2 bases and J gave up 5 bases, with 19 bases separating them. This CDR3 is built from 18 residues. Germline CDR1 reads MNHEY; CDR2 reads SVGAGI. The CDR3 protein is CASSYGIGEERDNSPLHF. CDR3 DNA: TGTGCCAGCAGTTACGGGATAGGGGAGGAGAGGGATAATTCACCCCTCCACTTT.

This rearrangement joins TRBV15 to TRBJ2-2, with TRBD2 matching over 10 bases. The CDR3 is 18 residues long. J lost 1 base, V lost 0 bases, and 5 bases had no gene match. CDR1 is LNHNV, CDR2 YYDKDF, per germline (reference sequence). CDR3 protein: CATSREIRTSGNTGELFF. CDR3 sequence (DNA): TGTGCCACCAGCAGAGAAATCAGGACTAGCGGGAACACCGGGGAGCTGTTTTTT.

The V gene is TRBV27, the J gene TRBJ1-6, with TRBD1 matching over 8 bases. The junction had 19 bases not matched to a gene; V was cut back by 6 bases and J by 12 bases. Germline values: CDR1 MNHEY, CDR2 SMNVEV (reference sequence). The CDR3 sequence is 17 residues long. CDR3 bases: TGTGCCAGCAGAAACACTCGTCCCGGGACAGGTACAGAACCCCTCCACTTT. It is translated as CASRNTRPGTGTEPLHF.

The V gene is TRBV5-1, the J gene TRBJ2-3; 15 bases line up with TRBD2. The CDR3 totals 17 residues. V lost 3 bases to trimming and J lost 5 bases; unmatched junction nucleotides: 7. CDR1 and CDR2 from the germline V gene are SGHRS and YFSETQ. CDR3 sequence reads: CASSSGTSGRSIDTQYF. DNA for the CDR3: TGCGCCAGCAGCTCCGGGACTAGCGGGAGGTCGATAGATACGCAGTATTTT.

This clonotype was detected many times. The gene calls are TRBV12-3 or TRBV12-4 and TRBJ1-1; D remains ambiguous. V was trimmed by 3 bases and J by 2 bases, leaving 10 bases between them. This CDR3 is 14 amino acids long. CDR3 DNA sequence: TGTGCCAGCAGTTTCCGGCAAATAAACACTGAAGCTTTCTTT. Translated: CASSFRQINTEAFF.

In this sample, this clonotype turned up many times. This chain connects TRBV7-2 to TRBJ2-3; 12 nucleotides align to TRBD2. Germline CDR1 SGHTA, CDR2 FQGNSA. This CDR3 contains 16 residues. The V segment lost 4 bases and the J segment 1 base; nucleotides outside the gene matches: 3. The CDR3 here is CASSSRTSGGTDTQYF. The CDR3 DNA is TGTGCCAGCAGCTCCCGGACTAGCGGGGGCACAGATACGCAGTATTTT.

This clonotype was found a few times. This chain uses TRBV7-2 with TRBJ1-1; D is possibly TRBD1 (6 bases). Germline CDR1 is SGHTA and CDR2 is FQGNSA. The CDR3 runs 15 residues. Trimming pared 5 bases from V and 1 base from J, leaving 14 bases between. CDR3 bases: TGTGCCAGCAGCGAGGGCCCACAGGGGAACACTGAAGCTTTCTTT. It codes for CASSEGPQGNTEAFF.

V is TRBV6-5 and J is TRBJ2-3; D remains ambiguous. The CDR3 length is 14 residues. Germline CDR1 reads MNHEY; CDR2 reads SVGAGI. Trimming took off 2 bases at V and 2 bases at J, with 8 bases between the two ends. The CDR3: CASSYGSDTDTQYF. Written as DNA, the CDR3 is TGTGCCAGCAGTTACGGAAGCGACACAGATACGCAGTATTTT.

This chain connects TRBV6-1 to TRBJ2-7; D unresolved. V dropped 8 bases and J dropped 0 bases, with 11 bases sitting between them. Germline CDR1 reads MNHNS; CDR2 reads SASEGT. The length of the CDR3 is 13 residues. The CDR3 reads CASRVGPSYEQYF. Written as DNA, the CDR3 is TGTGCCAGCCGGGTCGGACCCTCCTACGAGCAGTACTTC.

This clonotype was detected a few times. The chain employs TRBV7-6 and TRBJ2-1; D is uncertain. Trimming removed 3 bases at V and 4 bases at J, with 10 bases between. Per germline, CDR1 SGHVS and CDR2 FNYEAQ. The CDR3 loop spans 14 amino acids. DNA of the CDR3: TGTGCCAGCAGCTTCGGTCTAGAGTACAATGAGCAGTTCTTC. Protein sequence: CASSFGLEYNEQFF.

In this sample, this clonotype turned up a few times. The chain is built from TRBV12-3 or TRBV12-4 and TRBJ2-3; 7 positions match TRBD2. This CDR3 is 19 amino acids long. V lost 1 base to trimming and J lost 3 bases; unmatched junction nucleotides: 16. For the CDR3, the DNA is TGTGCCAGCAGTTTAGTAAGCGGGGCCTTACTTTTAGCAACAGATACGCAGTATTTT. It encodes CASSLVSGALLLATDTQYF.

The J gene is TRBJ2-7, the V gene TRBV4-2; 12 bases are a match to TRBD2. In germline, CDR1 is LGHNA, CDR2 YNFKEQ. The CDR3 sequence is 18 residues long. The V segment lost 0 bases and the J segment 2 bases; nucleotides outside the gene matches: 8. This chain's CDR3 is CASSQEETSGRGTYEQYF. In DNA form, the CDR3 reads TGTGCCAGCAGCCAAGAGGAGACTAGCGGGAGAGGCACCTACGAGCAGTACTTC.

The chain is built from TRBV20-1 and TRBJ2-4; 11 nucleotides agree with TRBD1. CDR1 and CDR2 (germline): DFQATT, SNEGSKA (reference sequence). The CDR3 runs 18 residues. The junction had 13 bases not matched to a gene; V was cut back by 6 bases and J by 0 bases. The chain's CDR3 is CSARPGTGGSLAKNIQYF. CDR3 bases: TGCAGTGCCAGGCCTGGGACAGGGGGTTCTTTAGCCAAAAACATTCAGTACTTC.

The CDR3 region has the DNA TGTGCCAGCAGCGAGGACAGGGTGAATACGCAGTATTTT. This gives the protein CASSEDRVNTQYF. This rearrangement joins TRBV7-6 to TRBJ2-3; TRBD1 aligns across 8 bases. The CDR3 contains 13 residues. V gave up 5 bases and J gave up 7 bases; unmatched junction bases: 5. From germline, CDR1 is SGHVS and CDR2 FNYEAQ. Complete variable domain (other parts from reference TRBV7-6 and TRBJ2-3): GAGVSQSPRYKVTKRGQDVALRCDPISGHVSLYWYRQALGQGPEFLTYFNYEAQQDKSGLPNDRFSAERPEGSISTLTIQRTEQRDSAMYRCASSEDRVNTQYFGPGTRLTVL.

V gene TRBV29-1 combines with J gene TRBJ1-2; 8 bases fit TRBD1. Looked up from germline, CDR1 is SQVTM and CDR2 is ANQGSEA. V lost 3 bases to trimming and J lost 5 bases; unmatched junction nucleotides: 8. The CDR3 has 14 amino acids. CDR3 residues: CSVELTGEDYGYTF. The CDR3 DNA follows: TGCAGCGTTGAGCTGACAGGGGAGGATTATGGCTACACCTTC.

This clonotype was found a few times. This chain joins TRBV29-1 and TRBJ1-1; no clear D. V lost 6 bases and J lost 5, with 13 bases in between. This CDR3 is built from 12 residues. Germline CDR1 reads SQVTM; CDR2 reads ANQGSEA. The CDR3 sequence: CSVTGDRTEAFF. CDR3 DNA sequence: TGCAGCGTCACTGGGGATAGGACTGAAGCTTTCTTT.

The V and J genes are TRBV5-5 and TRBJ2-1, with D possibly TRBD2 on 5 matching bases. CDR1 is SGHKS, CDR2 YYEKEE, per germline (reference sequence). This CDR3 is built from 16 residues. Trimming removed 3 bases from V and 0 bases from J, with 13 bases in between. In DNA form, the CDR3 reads TGTGCCAGCAGCTGGCAAGCGGAAGGCTCCTACAATGAGCAGTTCTTC. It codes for CASSWQAEGSYNEQFF. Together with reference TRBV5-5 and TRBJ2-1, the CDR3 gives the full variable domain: DAGVTQSPTHLIKTRGQQVTLRCSPISGHKSVSWYQQVLGQGPQFIFQYYEKEERGRGNFPDRFSARQFPNYSSELNVNALLLGDSALYLCASSWQAEGSYNEQFFGPGTRLTVL.

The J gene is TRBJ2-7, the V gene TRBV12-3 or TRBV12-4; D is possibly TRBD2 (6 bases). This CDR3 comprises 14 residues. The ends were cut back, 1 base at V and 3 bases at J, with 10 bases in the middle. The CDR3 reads CASSLVASDYEQYF. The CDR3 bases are TGTGCCAGCAGTTTAGTAGCTAGCGACTACGAGCAGTACTTC.

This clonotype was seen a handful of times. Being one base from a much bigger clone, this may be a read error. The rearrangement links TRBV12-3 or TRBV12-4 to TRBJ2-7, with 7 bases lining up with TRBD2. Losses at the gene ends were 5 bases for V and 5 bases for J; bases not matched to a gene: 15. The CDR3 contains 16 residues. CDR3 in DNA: TGTGCCAGCAGTACTACCCGACGAGCGGGAACTGACGAGCAGTACTTC. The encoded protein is CASSTTRRAGTDEQYF.

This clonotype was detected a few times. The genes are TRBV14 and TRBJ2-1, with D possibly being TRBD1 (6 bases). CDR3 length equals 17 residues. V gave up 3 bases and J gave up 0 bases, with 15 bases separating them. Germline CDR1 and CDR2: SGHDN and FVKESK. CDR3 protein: CASSQVTGKVSYNEQFF. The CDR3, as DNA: TGTGCCAGCAGCCAGGTAACAGGGAAGGTCTCCTACAATGAGCAGTTCTTC. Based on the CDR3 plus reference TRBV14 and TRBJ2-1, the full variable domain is EAGVTQFPSHSVIEKGQTVTLRCDPISGHDNLYWYRRVMGKEIKFLLHFVKESKQDESGMPNNRFLAERTGGTYSTLKVQPAELEDSGVYFCASSQVTGKVSYNEQFFGPGTRLTVL.